The present TCR beta chain was sequenced within a study of T-cell memory formation after mild COVID-19 (dated by TCRdb to about 2021). Some background on the complete study: TCR sequence clusters from the two donors were found to be largely donor specific. In a couple of donors, T-cell clones that expanded and contracted after mild COVID-19 were tracked by sequencing TCRalpha and TCRbeta repertoires over time. The cohort was made up of two young adult volunteers, one female and one male, who were previously healthy.

The germline V gene supplies CDR1 SQVTM and CDR2 ANQGSEA. Trimming takes 5 bases from V and 8 bases from J, and the germline ends sit 13 bases apart. The CDR3 sequence holds 12 residues, the cysteine and phenylalanine included. CDR3 DNA is the only sequence kept; it has 36 bases, read in frame from the first base. Study-wide conclusions, independent of this receptor: Contracting CD4+ clones turned up mainly in the CM and EM memory subsets, whereas EMRA was where CD8+ clones were enriched. SARS-CoV-2 specificity was not confirmed for the second-wave clones peaking on day 37. Balanced CD4/CD8 phenotypes were observed for clones contracting from day 15 to 85, whereas a bias towards CD4+ was observed for a second wave of clones expanding from day 15 to 37. Some responding clones were detected in pre-infection memory, suggesting pre-existing cross-reactive memory T cells joined the SARS-CoV-2 response. Only a couple of mild cases were covered by the study, and larger cohorts that include severe cases with pre-infection samples were considered necessary.

Instrument on record: Illumina NovaSeq 6000. cDNA libraries for TCRalpha and TCRbeta were prepared by 5'RACE using constant-segment primers, with sample barcodes and unique molecular identifiers added. RNA was extracted from every sample with Trizol reagent. Libraries were amplified in two PCR steps, with a second sample barcode and Illumina TruSeq adapters added in the second step. Libraries were sequenced on an Illumina NovaSeq with 2 x 150 bp paired-end reads. The authors' pipeline ran thus. Reads were demultiplexed and collapsed into UMI-guided consensus sequences with migec v1.2.7. Using mixcr v2.1.11, UMI consensuses were aligned to TRA and TRB V and J templates and then assembled into clonotypes. Clonotypes were classified as expanded or contracted when called significant by both edgeR and NoisET, with noise models trained on biological replicates. For edgeR calls, the cutoffs were a false discovery rate-adjusted p below 0.01 and a log2 fold-change threshold of 1. PCA with hierarchical clustering of max-normalized trajectories of the 1000 most abundant clonotypes was used as exploratory dynamics analysis. Separately sequenced CD4+ and CD8+ repertoires were used to assign a CD4 or CD8 phenotype to each responding clone. Clones were called with MiXCR by TCRdb after fastp trimmed the public reads at Q25, and only in-frame beta chains were retained. Rows with one shared CDR3 protein collapse into an entry with the most common genes and DNA. The V and J calls and clone size come from TCRdb's table, not from the authors' own analysis. Recorded for this sample are more than 120,000 distinct CDR3 sequences; under 25% of them occurred a single time. The ten largest clones represent about 2% of the sample.

With respect to this clonotype: Its antigen remains undetermined. No much larger clone is present one base from it, and per-base qualities are unavailable.

Ficoll-Paque density gradient centrifugation was used to isolate PBMCs. The sequenced material came from PBMCs or a T cell subset sorted from them (not recorded which). The receptor was derived from an adult woman who had mild COVID-19 (a few samples of this study predate the infection). The sample titles of this study are shuffled in the database, so cell type and time point are left out; the donor was told from shared clones. The sequence links TRBV29-1 to TRBJ2-1; a tentative D match to TRBD2 spans 8 bases. CDR3 protein: CSVSGGGDEQFF. The sequence in DNA is TGCAGCGTTTCGGGAGGGGGCGATGAGCAGTTCTTC.